This T cell receptor (beta chain) came from a study of neurological immune-mediated disorders. The CDR3 consists of 15 residues. J was trimmed by 7 bases and V by 6 bases; bases with no gene match: 6. Synthesis of cDNA was performed by 5'RACE using 10-nucleotide random UMIs. TCRdb processed the 5' RACE reads anew with MiXCR; each CDR3 protein has one entry. The sample contains about 35,000 distinct CDR3 sequences, less than 5% of which appear only once. This clonotype was counted ten times or more. The chain recombines TRBV12-3 or TRBV12-4 with TRBJ2-2, with 12 positions matching TRBD2. The TCR was taken from a man aged 25 to 40 with multiple sclerosis. Sequencing input: PBMCs. CDR3 in DNA: TGTGCCAGCAGACTGACTAGCGGGGGTGTCGGGGAGCTGTTTTTT. This sequence encodes CASRLTSGGVGELFF.